One sample yielded the 6 T cell receptor beta chains listed below, sequenced in a study of CD4 T cells in relation to SARS-CoV-2 and coronaviruses. The unexposed donors gave CD4+ T cells in about 2010-2019, prior to COVID-19. After roughly 9 days of culture, CD4+ T cells were isolated. These TCRs' antigens remain unknown. Using immunoSEQ multiplex PCR, the repertoire was profiled, and TCRdb retains in-frame clones only, with some absent. The sample lists just under 20,000 clones, 74% occurring once. Sequenced: CD4+ T cells from PBMCs, cultured in vitro. Source of these receptors: a human donor in good health.

This clone was found a few times. The chain joins TRBV9 to TRBJ2-6; unclear D gene. CDR3 length: 15 amino acids. The V end was cut by 0 bases, the J end by 0 bases, with 4 bases between. Looked up from germline, CDR1 is SGDLS and CDR2 is YYNGEE. The CDR3 DNA reads TGTGCCAGCAGCGTAGCCCTCTCTGGGGCCAACGTCCTGACTTTC. Its protein product is CASSVALSGANVLTF.

The chain is built from TRBV10-2 and TRBJ2-3; 8 bases are shared with TRBD2. The CDR3 spans 13 residues. Germline CDR1 is WSHSY and CDR2 is SAAADI. The junction had 5 bases not matched to a gene; V was cut back by 10 bases and J by 2 bases. The chain's CDR3 is CATAGGHTDTQYF. In DNA form, the CDR3 reads TGCGCCACTGCGGGGGGCCACACAGATACGCAGTATTTT.

This clone has just one count. This rearrangement joins TRBV7-2 to TRBJ2-7; no clear D. Looked up from germline, CDR1 is SGHTA and CDR2 is FQGNSA. The length of the CDR3 is 11 residues. The germline V and J ends were trimmed by 1 base and 3 bases, with 1 base remaining between them. CDR3 coding DNA: TGTGCCAGCAGCTTAGTCTACGAGCAGTACTTC. Translating gives CASSLVYEQYF.

This chain links TRBV3-1 (or the pseudogene TRBV3-2) with TRBJ1-1; 10 positions match TRBD1. Trimming took 4 bases from V and 4 from J; bases not matched to a gene: 6. CDR1 LGHDT and CDR2 YNNKEL come from the germline V gene (reference sequence). The CDR3 spans 15 residues. The CDR3: CASSPRQGAGTEAFF. The CDR3 DNA is TGTGCCAGCAGCCCGCGACAGGGGGCGGGCACTGAAGCTTTCTTT.

A few counts support this clone. The chain carries TRBV2 and TRBJ1-1, with D possibly TRBD1 on 5 matching bases. This CDR3 is built from 14 residues. The ends were cut back, 7 bases at V and 0 bases at J, with 12 bases in the middle. Germline V gene data show CDR1 as SNHLY and CDR2 as FYNNEI. The CDR3 DNA follows: TGTGCCAGCATGAACGGACACATGAACACTGAAGCTTTCTTT. Protein product: CASMNGHMNTEAFF.

CDR3 amino acids: CASRYHNRGPQHF. The CDR3 nucleotides read TGTGCCAGCAGATACCACAATCGGGGACCCCAGCATTTT. This sequence joins TRBV6-2 or TRBV6-3 and TRBJ1-5; D gene ambiguous. The CDR3 is 13 residues long. The V gene's germline CDR1 is MNHEY and CDR2 SVGEGT. The V end was cut by 6 bases, the J end by 10 bases, with 16 bases between.